This T cell receptor (beta chain) was profiled in a study of shared clonotypes between healthy human individuals. Background on the study: Every donor yielded three CD4 naive, three CD4 memory, two CD8 naive and one CD8 memory plate.

Investigators spread the genomic DNA of each subset evenly over several immunoSEQ plates. Only in-frame clones appear in the TCRdb table, and some are missing; sequencing was by immunoSEQ multiplex PCR. The table shows about 2 million clones, with over 85% occurring only once. Selected positively for CCR7 and CD45RO-negative, naive CD8 cells excluded terminally differentiated effector memory CD45RA+ cells. CDR1 and CDR2 from the germline V gene are DFQATT and SNEGSKA (reference sequence). The CDR3 loop spans 11 amino acids. V lost 2 bases to trimming and J lost 7 bases, with 9 bases between them. This sequence originates from a man aged 18-30 years in good health. Sequencing input: naive CD8+ T cells sorted from blood. The chain combines TRBV20-1 with TRBJ2-7, with a tentative D call TRBD1 (6 bases). The CDR3 DNA is TGCAGTGCTAGACTTGGGACAGAGCAGTACTTC. It codes for CSARLGTEQYF.